This is a list of T cell receptor beta chains from one sample in a study of identical twins. Each CDR3 protein gets one entry after TCRdb re-called the 5' RACE reads with MiXCR. The table lists hundreds of thousands of distinct CDR3 sequences, 9.5% of them singletons. This sample was shared with a second study, whose subject was yellow fever vaccine responses in identical twins.

The source material was CD8+ T cells sorted from blood. Receptors originate from a woman aged 18-29 years in good health. Each CDR3 is given with its conserved first and last residue. Each record gives: V gene, clone size, J gene, D gene, CDR3 protein, CDR3 DNA. The D gene is left open where the match is weak. Not all rows give a size; the values are once, few, many and, for expanded clones, a class.

>TRBV5-5|.|TRBJ2-1|TRBD2
CASSNLAGGLADEQFF
TGTGCCAGCAGCAACTTAGCGGGAGGCCTCGCGGATGAGCAGTTCTTC
>TRBV11-2|.|TRBJ2-7|TRBD1
CASSFGGTGENEQYF
TGTGCCAGCAGCTTTGGAGGGACAGGGGAAAACGAGCAGTACTTC
>TRBV5-6|few|TRBJ2-1|.
CASSWVGEQFF
TGTGCCAGCAGCTGGGTGGGTGAGCAGTTCTTC
>TRBV12-3/TRBV12-4|many|TRBJ2-5|.
CASSPLEVVEAQYF
TGTGCCAGCAGCCCTCTTGAGGTGGTAGAGGCCCAGTACTTC
>TRBV7-8|few|TRBJ2-7|.
CASSLTRNRDSYEQYF
TGTGCCAGCAGCTTAACACGGAACAGGGATAGTTACGAGCAGTACTTC
>TRBV7-9|many|TRBJ2-1|TRBD1
CASSPTGAEQFF
TGTGCCAGCAGCCCGACAGGGGCCGAGCAGTTCTTC
>TRBV7-8|few|TRBJ1-5|.
CASSLDPRSNQPQHF
TGTGCCAGCAGCTTAGATCCGAGAAGCAATCAGCCCCAGCATTTT
>TRBV29-1|.|TRBJ2-1|.
CSVEGGLIYNEQFF
TGCAGCGTTGAAGGGGGCTTGATCTACAATGAGCAGTTCTTC
>TRBV27|.|TRBJ2-7|.
CASSPRGGNSYEQYF
TGTGCCAGCAGTCCGAGGGGGGGCAACTCCTACGAGCAGTACTTC
>TRBV20-1|.|TRBJ1-2|.
CSARGGDYGYTF
TGCAGTGCTAGAGGGGGGGACTATGGCTACACCTTC
>TRBV24-1|many|TRBJ1-1|.
CATSDTWTREAFF
TGTGCCACCAGTGATACGTGGACCCGAGAAGCTTTCTTT
>TRBV4-3|few|TRBJ2-3|.
CASSQEAGITDTQYF
TGCGCCAGCAGCCAAGAGGCGGGGATCACAGATACGCAGTATTTT
>TRBV23-1|few|TRBJ2-4|TRBD2
CASSPTGGTRSQIQLAKNIQYF
TGCGCCAGCAGTCCAACGGGAGGAACCCGTTCCCAAATTCAGTTAGCCAAAAACATTCAGTACTTC
>TRBV7-9|few|TRBJ2-7|.
CASSLDVTYEQYF
TGTGCCAGCAGCTTGGACGTAACCTACGAGCAGTACTTC
>TRBV19|few|TRBJ1-6|.
CASTRWGGDNSPLHF
TGTGCCAGTACCCGGTGGGGGGGCGATAATTCACCCCTCCACTTT
>TRBV5-8|.|TRBJ2-1|TRBD1
CASSPSGTGANEQFF
TGTGCCAGCAGCCCCTCCGGGACAGGCGCGAATGAGCAGTTCTTC
>TRBV20-1|many|TRBJ2-1|TRBD2
CSARALAGDWNEQFF
TGCAGTGCTAGAGCCCTAGCGGGAGACTGGAATGAGCAGTTCTTC
>TRBV6-2/TRBV6-3|few|TRBJ2-1|TRBD2
CASSFLLADNEQFF
TGTGCCAGCAGCTTCCTCCTAGCGGACAATGAGCAGTTCTTC
>TRBV20-1|.|TRBJ1-1|TRBD1
CSARGQGFTEAFF
TGCAGTGCTAGAGGACAGGGTTTCACTGAAGCTTTCTTT
>TRBV20-1|.|TRBJ2-3|TRBD2
CSARRLAIADTQYF
TGCAGTGCTAGGAGACTAGCGATCGCAGATACGCAGTATTTT
>TRBV7-8|many|TRBJ2-7|.
CASSSGTLGYEQYF
TGTGCCAGCAGCTCCGGGACCCTAGGGTACGAGCAGTACTTC
>TRBV6-2/TRBV6-3|many|TRBJ2-7|.
CASSGGQKPYEQYF
TGTGCCAGCAGTGGTGGACAAAAGCCCTACGAGCAGTACTTC
>TRBV11-3|many|TRBJ2-1|.
CASGLGGIGNEQFF
TGTGCCAGCGGACTGGGCGGGATAGGTAATGAGCAGTTCTTC
>TRBV7-9|few|TRBJ1-1|.
CASSGPAPGPEAFF
TGTGCCAGCAGCGGGCCCGCACCCGGGCCCGAAGCTTTCTTT
>TRBV6-5|many|TRBJ2-3|.
CASSYTMGAGTDTQYF
TGTGCCAGCAGTTACACCATGGGCGCGGGGACAGATACGCAGTATTTT
>TRBV6-4|many|TRBJ2-3|TRBD2
CASSDSSGGTDTQYF
TGTGCCAGCAGTGACTCTAGCGGGGGCACAGATACGCAGTATTTT